The 28 T cell receptor beta chains reported below all come from one sample, sequenced in a study of T cells in Graves' hyperthyroidism and ophthalmopathy. Researchers amplified the TCR beta CDR3 regions from RNA transcripts. The HTBI set primed first-round TCR CDR3 RT-PCR. TCRdb used MiXCR to reprocess the multiplex PCR reads, holding one entry per CDR3 protein. This table has under 350,000 distinct CDR3 sequences, 18% appearing once. Sample: blood. The receptors were sampled from a woman in her forties or fifties with Graves' hyperthyroidism.

The chain links TRBV28 to TRBJ2-7, with a possible D match to TRBD2 (6 bases). The germline CDR1 and CDR2 sequences are MDHEN and SYDVKM. V lost 3 bases and J 3 bases, leaving 15 bases between the germline ends. The CDR3 has 15 residues. In DNA, the CDR3 is TGTGCCAGCAGTTTTAGGAGGGACGTATACTACGAGCAGTACTTC. Translation gives CASSFRRDVYYEQYF. Drawing the rest from reference TRBV28 and TRBJ2-7, the complete variable domain is DVKVTQSSRYLVKRTGEKVFLECVQDMDHENMFWYRQDPGLGLRLIYFSYDVKMKEKGDIPEGYSVSREKKERFSLILESASTNQTSMYLCASSFRRDVYYEQYFGPGTRLTVT.

This clonotype was observed at least ten times. The chain carries TRBV12-3 or TRBV12-4 and TRBJ1-2; no clear D gene. V lost 4 bases and J lost 6, with 15 bases in between. CDR3 size: 14 residues. The CDR3 bases are TGTGCCAGCAGTTCCCTCCTAGCGAGGGATGGCTACACCTTC. The encoded protein is CASSSLLARDGYTF.

This chain joins TRBV29-1 and TRBJ1-1; no reliable D call. V was trimmed by 4 bases and J by 4 bases, leaving 13 bases between them. The germline gives CDR1 SQVTM, CDR2 ANQGSEA. This CDR3 contains 13 residues. The CDR3 DNA follows: TGCAGCGTTGTCGTGGCCCCCAGCACTGAAGCTTTCTTT. Protein product: CSVVVAPSTEAFF.

This clonotype was recorded at least ten times. V gene TRBV28 combines with J gene TRBJ2-3, with D maybe TRBD2 (6 bases). CDR3 size: 14 residues. The germline CDR1 and CDR2 sequences are MDHEN and SYDVKM. Trimming took off 3 bases at V and 5 bases at J, with 12 bases between the two ends. The CDR3, as DNA: TGTGCCAGCAGTTTGGGGGGAGAAGGAGATACGCAGTATTTT. Translation: CASSLGGEGDTQYF.

Many counts were recorded for this clonotype. This rearrangement joins TRBV6-1 to TRBJ2-3; no clear D gene. The CDR3 has 15 residues. Between the trimmed V and J ends, which lost 6 bases and 0 bases, there was a span of 13 bases. Germline V lookup: CDR1 MNHNS, CDR2 SASEGT. DNA for the CDR3: TGTGCCAGCAGCCCGGTAAAGGCCAGCACAGATACGCAGTATTTT. Its protein product is CASSPVKASTDTQYF.

The V call is TRBV5-4, the J call TRBJ2-7; D may be TRBD1 or TRBD2 (5 bases each). Germline-derived CDR1 and CDR2 are SGHNT and YYREEE (reference sequence). With 4 bases removed from V and 0 bases from J, the gap between germline ends came to 14 bases. The CDR3 totals 15 residues. CDR3 nucleotides: TGTGCCAGCAGCGGGGACCTTACCTACTCCTACGAGCAGTACTTC. Its protein is CASSGDLTYSYEQYF.

This clonotype was detected ten times or more. The genes are TRBV5-1 and TRBJ2-7; 10 nucleotides agree with TRBD1. The CDR3 sequence is 15 residues long. The germline CDR1 and CDR2 sequences are SGHRS and YFSETQ. Trimming removed 0 bases from V and 6 bases from J; junction bases left unmatched: 6. Here the CDR3 reads CASSLETGGFSEQYF. As DNA, the CDR3 is TGCGCCAGCAGCTTGGAGACAGGGGGCTTCTCCGAGCAGTACTTC.

This clonotype was picked up a small number of times. CDR3 loop: CASSTISANTEAFF. CDR3 nucleotide sequence: TGTGCCAGCAGTACGATCTCGGCGAACACTGAAGCTTTCTTT. The chain combines TRBV6-1 with TRBJ1-1; D gene ambiguous. This CDR3 region has 14 residues. The germline V and J ends were trimmed by 5 bases and 1 base, with 11 bases remaining between them. CDR1 MNHNS and CDR2 SASEGT come from the germline V gene.

The rearrangement links TRBV6-6 to TRBJ2-3, with D possibly being TRBD1 (5 bases). Trimming left V 0 bases short and J 5 bases short, with 9 bases between. Germline V gene sequence: CDR1 MNHNY, CDR2 SVGAGI (reference sequence). The CDR3 is made up of 14 amino acids. In DNA form, the CDR3 reads TGTGCCAGCAGTTACTCAGGGGTGGTAGATACGCAGTATTTT. Protein product: CASSYSGVVDTQYF.

In its sample, this clonotype was seen a few times. The chain joins TRBV10-1 to TRBJ1-5; D is ambiguous. Germline loops: CDR1 WNHNN, CDR2 SYGVQD (reference sequence). Between the trimmed V and J ends, which lost 6 bases and 3 bases, there was a span of 9 bases. CDR3 length: 13 residues. CDR3 amino acids: CASRQGINQPQHF. The DNA of the CDR3 is TGCGCCAGCAGGCAAGGTATCAATCAGCCCCAGCATTTT.

This clonotype has only a few counts. The V call is TRBV4-1, the J call TRBJ2-7; a possible D gene is TRBD2 (6 bases). CDR1 and CDR2 from the germline V gene are MGHRA and YSYEKL. This CDR3 has 13 amino acids. V was shortened by 4 bases and J by 4 bases, with 11 bases between the two germline ends. The DNA for the CDR3 is TGCGCCAGCAGCCGGGACTTACGGTACGAGCAGTACGTC. Its translation: CASSRDLRYEQYV.

In this sample, this clonotype turned up many times. The CDR3 loop is CASSEAQARGYTF. The CDR3 nucleotides are TGTGCCAGCAGTGAAGCGCAAGCGCGTGGCTACACCTTC. The chain recombines TRBV2 with TRBJ1-2; D is unclear. V lost 0 bases and J 7 bases, leaving 9 bases between the germline ends. The CDR3 is 13 residues long. Germline V lookup: CDR1 SNHLY, CDR2 FYNNEI.

The V and J genes are TRBV7-9 and TRBJ2-4; 13 nucleotides line up with TRBD2. CDR3 length: 17 residues. Per the germline V gene, CDR1 is SEHNR and CDR2 is FQNEAQ (reference sequence). Losses at the gene ends were 5 bases for V and 4 bases for J; bases not matched to a gene: 8. DNA for the CDR3: TGTGCCAGCAGCCCCGGGACTAGCGGGATTCTGAAAAACATTCAGTACTTC. This gives the protein CASSPGTSGILKNIQYF.

In this sample, this clonotype turned up many times. The chain carries TRBV11-1 and TRBJ2-1, with a tentative D call TRBD2 (6 bases). The CDR3 extends over 15 amino acids. Germline V CDR1 and CDR2: SGHAT, FQDESV (reference sequence). Trimming took 1 base from V and 3 from J, leaving 10 bases between them. CDR3 loop: CASSLGAGIYNEQFF. The CDR3 DNA reads as TGTGCCAGCAGCTTAGGGGCGGGAATCTACAATGAGCAGTTCTTC.

This clonotype was recorded many times. V and J are TRBV28 and TRBJ2-7, with 8 bases lining up with TRBD2. V gave up 2 bases and J gave up 2 bases; unmatched junction bases: 5. CDR1 and CDR2 (germline): MDHEN, SYDVKM. This CDR3 is 15 amino acids long. CDR3: CASSLRLAITYEQYF. The CDR3 DNA is TGTGCCAGCAGTTTAAGACTAGCGATCACCTACGAGCAGTACTTC.

This clonotype was recorded at least ten times. The chain combines TRBV5-1 with TRBJ2-3; 7 bases map to TRBD1. CDR3 length equals 14 residues. CDR1 and CDR2 (germline): SGHRS, YFSETQ. V lost 2 bases to trimming and J lost 1 base; unmatched junction nucleotides: 1. CDR3 protein: CASSFQGGTDTQYF. In DNA form, the CDR3 reads TGCGCCAGCAGCTTCCAGGGGGGCACAGATACGCAGTATTTT.

This clonotype showed up just a few times. The chain couples TRBV4-1 to TRBJ2-2; 7 bases match TRBD2. This CDR3 region has 18 residues. The V gene end was trimmed by 5 bases and the J gene end by 4 bases; junction bases not matched to a gene: 16. CDR1 MGHRA and CDR2 YSYEKL come from the germline V gene. The CDR3 loop reads CASSSRQILALPTGELFF. CDR3 in DNA: TGCGCCAGCAGCTCTCGGCAGATACTAGCGTTGCCCACCGGGGAGCTGTTTTTT.

The chain is built from TRBV29-1 and TRBJ2-3, with D perhaps being TRBD1 or TRBD2 (7 bases each). Germline V gene sequence: CDR1 SQVTM, CDR2 ANQGSEA. The CDR3 loop spans 14 amino acids. V was pared by 8 bases and J by 5 bases, with 20 bases between. The CDR3 nucleotides are TGCAGCTCCGAGGTGTCCAGGGGGGGAGATACGCAGTATTTT. This gives the protein CSSEVSRGGDTQYF.

For this clonotype: A junction end diverges from the germline sequence, so it may reflect a read error. The chain joins TRBV2 to TRBJ2-2, with 8 bases matching TRBD2. The CDR3 has 15 residues. Germline-derived CDR1 and CDR2 are SNHLY and FYNNEI. The CDR3 DNA reads TGTGCCAGCAGGAGCGGGGGATCGAACACCGGGGAGCTGCTTTTT. Translation: CASRSGGSNTGELLF.

This clonotype was seen a few times. The chain is built from TRBV19 and TRBJ1-5; D unclear. V gave up 0 bases and J gave up 0 bases, with 12 bases separating them. The CDR3 totals 17 residues. Per germline, CDR1 LNHDA and CDR2 SQIVND (reference sequence). The CDR3 bases are TGTGCCAGTAGTATAGATCGGGCAGGACTTAGCAATCAGCCCCAGCATTTT. Amino acid sequence: CASSIDRAGLSNQPQHF.

This clonotype was seen at least ten times. In DNA form, the CDR3 reads TGTGCCAGCAGTTTATCTGAATATGGCTACACCTTC. This encodes CASSLSEYGYTF. The chain has TRBV12-3 or TRBV12-4 and TRBJ1-2; D uncertain. The V and J ends lost 2 bases and 5 bases respectively, with 6 bases between them. The CDR3 runs to 12 residues.

At least ten counts were recorded for this clonotype. J is TRBJ2-3 and V is TRBV2; no clear D gene. The V gene lost 3 bases and the J gene lost 5 bases, with 9 bases spanning the gap. From germline, CDR1 is SNHLY and CDR2 FYNNEI. This CDR3 contains 13 residues. CDR3 protein: CASSDSSGDTQYF. For the CDR3, the DNA is TGTGCCAGCAGTGATAGCTCGGGAGATACGCAGTATTTT. The complete variable domain, with remaining parts taken from reference TRBV2 and TRBJ2-3, reads EPEVTQTPSHQVTQMGQEVILRCVPISNHLYFYWYRQILGQKVEFLVSFYNNEISEKSEIFDDQFSVERPDGSNFTLKIRSTKLEDSAMYFCASSDSSGDTQYFGPGTRLTVL.

This chain uses TRBV4-1 with TRBJ2-7; D remains ambiguous. Germline values: CDR1 MGHRA, CDR2 YSYEKL. This CDR3 is 14 amino acids long. Trimming stripped 4 bases from V and 0 bases from J, with 10 bases between. The CDR3, as DNA: TGCGCCAGCAGCCGAGACAAAACCTCCTACGAGCAGTACTTC. Translating gives CASSRDKTSYEQYF.

This clonotype was observed a few times. This sequence joins TRBV11-2 and TRBJ2-6; D not certain. The CDR3 length is 15 residues. Trimming cost V 1 base and J 2 bases, with 6 bases left between them. Germline lookup yields CDR1 SGHAT and CDR2 FQNNGV. This chain's CDR3 is CASSLGRAGANVLTF. The CDR3 DNA sequence: TGTGCCAGCAGCTTAGGGAGAGCTGGGGCCAACGTCCTGACTTTC.

Concerning this clonotype itself: The junction differs from germline at one of its ends, possibly a read error. The CDR3 protein is CASSSPIVNPVQGTSTDTQYF. CDR3 in DNA: TGTGCCAGCAGTTCACCTATCGTGAACCCGGTCCAAGGAACTAGCACAGATACGCAGTACTTT. The chain employs TRBV28 and TRBJ2-3; tentatively, D is TRBD2 (6 bases). Germline V lookup: CDR1 MDHEN, CDR2 SYDVKM. The CDR3 loop spans 21 amino acids.

The gene calls are TRBV5-1 and TRBJ1-1; 10 nucleotides match TRBD1. V shed 7 bases, J shed 4 bases, and the junction held 7 bases outside the gene matches. The CDR3 contains 14 residues. From germline, CDR1 is SGHRS and CDR2 YFSETQ. The CDR3 coding sequence is TGCGCCAGCTTTAAGGGACAGGGGATCACTGAAGCTTTCTTT. Its translation: CASFKGQGITEAFF.

This clonotype was picked up many times. The chain uses TRBV5-1 and TRBJ2-3; TRBD2 might be the D (5 bases). Germline V gene sequence: CDR1 SGHRS, CDR2 YFSETQ. Trimming left V 5 bases short and J 2 bases short, with 24 bases between. The length of the CDR3 is 18 residues. This CDR3 is CASSFRKLKLVPTDTQYF. CDR3 coding DNA: TGCGCCAGCAGTTTCCGAAAACTTAAACTAGTCCCCACAGATACGCAGTATTTT.

As regards this clonotype: A much larger clonotype is one base distant, so this may be a read error. V and J are TRBV28 and TRBJ2-6; 8 nucleotides agree with TRBD2. In germline, CDR1 is MDHEN, CDR2 SYDVKM. Trimming cost V 7 bases and J 4 bases; bases outside gene matches: 9. The CDR3 has 16 amino acids. DNA of the CDR3: TGTGCCAGCAATTCAGCGGGAGAGGGCGGGGCCAACGTCCTGACTTTC. Residues: CASNSAGEGGANVLTF.